A selection of T cell receptor beta chains follows, all from one sample in a study of Ad26.COV2.S vaccination and SARS-CoV-2 variants. The protocol was immunoSEQ multiplex PCR, while the TCRdb copy is restricted to in-frame clones and leaves out a portion. The table shows about 680,000 clones, with 89% occurring only once. The material was peripheral blood, obtained in a trial of Ad26.COV2.S vaccine versus placebo. These receptors all stem from a person between 18 and 65 years old who received the Ad26.COV2.S COVID-19 vaccine or a placebo. The CDR3 runs from the conserved cysteine through the conserved F or W. The D gene is left open where the match is weak. Size tells how often a clone was seen (once, few, many) or the class of an expanded clone, and some rows leave it out.

V: TRBV30
size: once
D: -
J: TRBJ1-1
CDR3: CAWSSGVGTEAFF
DNA: TGTGCCTGGTCGTCGGGTGTAGGGACTGAAGCTTTCTTT

V: TRBV18
size: once
D: TRBD1
J: TRBJ2-1
CDR3: CASSGPGDRVDEQFF
DNA: TGTGCCAGCTCAGGACCCGGGGACAGGGTTGATGAGCAGTTCTTC

V: TRBV7-9
size: once
D: TRBD1
J: TRBJ2-3
CDR3: CASSPRTGVGPDTQYF
DNA: TGTGCCAGCAGCCCTCGGACAGGGGTGGGTCCAGATACGCAGTATTTT

V: TRBV14
size: -
D: -
J: TRBJ2-2
CDR3: CASSHSFRGTGELFF
DNA: TGTGCCAGCAGCCATAGTTTCAGGGGTACCGGGGAGCTGTTTTTT

V: TRBV6-2/TRBV6-3
size: -
D: -
J: TRBJ1-2
CDR3: CASSYPFGRGYTF
DNA: TGTGCCAGCAGTTACCCATTTGGCCGAGGCTACACCTTC

V: TRBV2
size: -
D: -
J: TRBJ1-2
CDR3: CASSATGFSNYGYTF
DNA: TGTGCCAGCAGTGCCACGGGCTTCTCTAACTATGGCTACACCTTC

V: TRBV6-5
size: -
D: -
J: TRBJ2-5
CDR3: CASSSDTSQETQYF
DNA: TGTGCCAGCAGTTCTGACACGAGCCAAGAGACCCAGTACTTC

V: TRBV10-1
size: few
D: TRBD1
J: TRBJ1-2
CDR3: CASSAGGTGLYGYTF
DNA: TGCGCCAGCAGCGCTGGCGGGACAGGTCTCTATGGCTACACCTTC

V: TRBV3-1/TRBV3-2
size: -
D: -
J: TRBJ1-2
CDR3: CASSRGEKDLYGYTF
DNA: TGTGCCAGCAGCCGTGGGGAGAAGGACCTCTATGGCTACACCTTC

V: TRBV6-5
size: -
D: -
J: TRBJ2-7
CDR3: CASSYGTAGTYEQYF
DNA: TGTGCCAGCAGTTACGGAACTGCAGGGACCTACGAGCAGTACTTC

V: TRBV6-5
size: once
D: TRBD1
J: TRBJ1-5
CDR3: CASSYSSRGGQPQHF
DNA: TGTGCCAGCAGTTACTCGAGCAGGGGGGGTCAGCCCCAGCATTTT

V: TRBV7-9
size: -
D: -
J: TRBJ1-1
CDR3: CASSLGGSEAFF
DNA: TGTGCCAGCAGCTTAGGGGGTTCCGAAGCTTTCTTT

V: TRBV19
size: -
D: TRBD1
J: TRBJ2-1
CDR3: CASVDRGDYNEQFF
DNA: TGTGCCAGTGTCGACAGGGGAGACTACAATGAGCAGTTCTTC